What follows are 9 T cell receptor beta chains derived from one specimen sequenced in a study of blood T cells in healthy people across ages. Next came a second PCR, run for about 7 to 12 cycles, which used a sample-barcoded 5' primer along with a J-beta primer mix. TCRdb re-derived calls from the 5' RACE reads in MiXCR, one entry per CDR3 protein. This table has 1.6 million or so distinct CDR3 sequences, almost 35% appearing once. Sequenced input: blood. These TCRs come from a woman aged 25 to 39 in good health.

This clonotype was recorded a few times. The rearrangement uses TRBV12-3 or TRBV12-4 and TRBJ1-6; possibly TRBD1 for D (5 bases). CDR3 length: 16 amino acids. V gave up 8 bases and J gave up 7 bases, with 21 bases separating them. CDR3 in amino acids: CASGYVPGRTNSPLHF. DNA for the CDR3: TGTGCCAGCGGTTACGTGCCGGGACGGACAAATTCACCCCTCCACTTT.

This clonotype was detected many times. The rearrangement joins TRBV4-1 to TRBJ2-7; a weak D match, TRBD2 (6 bases). The CDR3 covers 14 residues. Germline assignment: CDR1 MGHRA and CDR2 YSYEKL. With 5 bases removed from V and 2 bases from J, the gap between germline ends came to 13 bases. Here the CDR3 reads CASSSPAGPYEQYF. The CDR3 DNA reads TGCGCCAGCAGCTCCCCCGCGGGACCCTACGAGCAGTACTTC.

This clonotype has a count of ten or more. J is TRBJ2-7 and V is TRBV29-1; TRBD1 might be the D (6 bases). Germline V lookup: CDR1 SQVTM, CDR2 ANQGSEA. Trimming shortened V by 2 bases and J by 1 base, and 9 bases separated the two germline ends. This CDR3 region has 13 residues. CDR3 DNA: TGCAGCGTTGAATCAGGGGCGTCCTACGAGCAGTACTTC. As protein: CSVESGASYEQYF.

This clonotype was observed a few times. The chain employs TRBV7-2 and TRBJ2-3, with 13 bases identical to TRBD2. The CDR3 sequence is 18 residues long. After removal of 3 bases from V and 8 bases from J, the junction contained 14 bases not matched to a gene. CDR1 SGHTA and CDR2 FQGNSA come from the germline V gene. CDR3 nucleotides: TGTGCCAGCAGCTTCCAAACCGCGGGACTAGCGGGATTGAGTACGCAGTATTTT. Protein product: CASSFQTAGLAGLSTQYF.

The V call is TRBV28, the J call TRBJ2-3; 13 nucleotides align to TRBD2. The germline gives CDR1 MDHEN, CDR2 SYDVKM. V was pared by 3 bases and J by 1 base, with 10 bases of the junction left unmatched. This CDR3 has 19 residues. The CDR3 sequence: CASSLALLAGGRGTDTQYF. The CDR3 coding sequence is TGTGCCAGCAGTTTGGCCTTACTAGCGGGAGGGCGGGGCACAGATACGCAGTATTTT.

The chain combines TRBV6-1 with TRBJ1-5; 9 bases match TRBD1. This CDR3 comprises 18 residues. Germline lookup yields CDR1 MNHNS and CDR2 SASEGT. Losses at the gene ends were 2 bases for V and 0 bases for J; bases not matched to a gene: 8. This chain's CDR3 is CASSEPGTGPYSNQPQHF. CDR3 in DNA: TGTGCCAGCAGTGAACCGGGGACAGGGCCGTATAGCAATCAGCCCCAGCATTTT.

This clonotype was recorded a few times. The chain is built from TRBV7-8 and TRBJ2-1; 10 bases fit TRBD2. The length of the CDR3 is 15 residues. Germline V lookup: CDR1 SGHVS, CDR2 FQNEAQ. V lost 5 bases, J lost 5 bases, and 6 bases stayed unmatched. In nucleotides, the CDR3 is TGTGCCAGCAGCACCCTAGCGGGGGTAAACAATGAGCAGTTCTTC. Translated: CASSTLAGVNNEQFF.

This clonotype has a handful of counts. The chain couples TRBV28 to TRBJ2-7; D not resolved. CDR3 size: 15 residues. V lost 10 bases and J 0 bases, leaving 19 bases between the germline ends. Germline V gene lookup returns CDR1 MDHEN and CDR2 SYDVKM. Here the CDR3 reads CAIQPPGYGSYEQYF. CDR3 nucleotides: TGTGCCATCCAACCCCCGGGTTATGGCTCCTACGAGCAGTACTTC. Based on the CDR3 plus reference TRBV28 and TRBJ2-7, the full variable domain is DVKVTQSSRYLVKRTGEKVFLECVQDMDHENMFWYRQDPGLGLRLIYFSYDVKMKEKGDIPEGYSVSREKKERFSLILESASTNQTSMYLCAIQPPGYGSYEQYFGPGTRLTVT.

Points on this clonotype: This could be a read error, since a much larger clone is one nucleotide away. The chain carries TRBV9 and TRBJ2-5, with TRBD2 matching over 10 bases. CDR3 size: 16 residues. CDR1 is SGDLS and CDR2 is YYNGEE in the germline V gene. DNA of the CDR3: TGTACCAGCAGCGTAGGTGAAGCGGGAGGGGCGGGAGAGCAGTACTTC. Protein product: CTSSVGEAGGAGEQYF.